This TCR beta chain was documented in a study of CD8 T cells in ankylosing spondylitis. Study-wide results and limits: Characteristic of ankylosing spondylitis blood, it appeared, was a TCR beta motif comprising fewer than 10 highly homologous variants. The study looked at matched synovial fluid samples from ankylosing spondylitis patients. Disease-linked clones were reported to be significantly enriched there.

There are 16 residues in the CDR3. The V end was cut by 4 bases, the J end by 5 bases, with 21 bases between. Germline V gene sequence: CDR1 KGHSH, CDR2 LQKENI. By quantitative 5'-RACE with molecular barcodes, the TCR beta libraries were made. TCRdb re-analysed the 5' RACE reads in MiXCR, keeping a single row per CDR3 protein. The table has about 400,000 distinct CDR3 sequences, around 22% seen once; the top ten hold less than 20%. Note on this clonotype: Its matching antigen is unknown.

The V and J genes are TRBV18 and TRBJ2-7; TRBD1 is a possible D gene (6 bases). The receptor comes from a male donor with ankylosing spondylitis. Source material: blood, either unsorted or a sorted T cell fraction (not recorded which). CDR3: CASSLRAGTIGNEQYF. The CDR3 bases are TGTGCCAGCTCACTTCGTGCCGGGACAATCGGAAACGAGCAGTACTTC.